This T cell receptor (beta chain) appears in the sequencing data of a study of blood T cell repertoires in COVID-19. Overall study: There were acute and convalescent COVID-19 samples, and they came from the United States, Italy and Spain. T cells, B-cell-depleted T cells, or PBMCs provided the cDNA or gDNA that served as material.

Original handling: From reference gene primer amplification, estimates of nucleated cell counts were derived. Sequencing was performed with immunoSEQ multiplex PCR; in TCRdb, only in-frame clones are kept and a portion is missing. D and trimming were read from the DNA, whereas the V and J calls and clone size are those reported in that table. The repertoire includes about 210,000 clones, around 86% of them detected once, and about 4.1% sits in the top ten. V lost 0 bases to trimming and J lost 8 bases, with 16 bases between them. Germline V gene sequence: CDR1 MNHEY, CDR2 SMNVEV (reference sequence). This CDR3 has 15 residues. Participants reported their clinical history, and cohort assignment relied on those reports.

The TCR comes from a woman in her thirties or forties with acute COVID-19. The chain carries TRBV27 and TRBJ1-2; no reliable D call. The sample comprised PBMCs or T cells enriched from blood (not recorded which). CDR3 nucleotides: TGTGCCAGCAGTTTATCTTTAATCCCCTATCGCGGCTACACCTTC. Protein sequence: CASSLSLIPYRGYTF.